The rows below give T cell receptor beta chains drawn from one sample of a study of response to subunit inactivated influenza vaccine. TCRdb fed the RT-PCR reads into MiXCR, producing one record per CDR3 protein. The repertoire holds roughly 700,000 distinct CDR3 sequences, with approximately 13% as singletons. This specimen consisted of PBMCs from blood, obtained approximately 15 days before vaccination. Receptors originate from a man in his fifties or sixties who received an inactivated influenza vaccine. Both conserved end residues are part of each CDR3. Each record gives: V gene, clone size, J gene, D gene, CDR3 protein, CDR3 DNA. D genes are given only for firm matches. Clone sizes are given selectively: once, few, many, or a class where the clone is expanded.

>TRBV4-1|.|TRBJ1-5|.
CASSPASGQPQHF
TGCGCCAGCAGCCCGGCTTCGGGTCAGCCCCAGCATTTT
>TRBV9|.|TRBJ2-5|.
CASSATGHPQETQYF
TGTGCCAGCAGCGCGACGGGTCATCCTCAAGAGACCCAGTACTTC
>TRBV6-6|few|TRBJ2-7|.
CASSTHYEQYF
TGTGCCAGCAGTACTCACTACGAGCAGTACTTC
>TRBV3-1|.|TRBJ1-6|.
CASSQRSGLNSPLHF
TGTGCCAGCAGCCAACGGTCAGGGTTGAATTCACCCCTCCACTTT
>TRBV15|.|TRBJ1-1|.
CATKGATEAFF
TGTGCCACCAAAGGGGCCACTGAAGCTTTCTTT
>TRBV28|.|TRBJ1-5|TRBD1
CASSKIWDRYSNQPQHF
TGTGCCAGCAGCAAGATCTGGGACAGGTATAGCAATCAGCCCCAGCATTTT
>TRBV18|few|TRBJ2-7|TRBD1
CASSPGTVNSYEQYF
TGTGCCAGCTCACCAGGGACAGTCAACTCCTACGAGCAGTACTTC
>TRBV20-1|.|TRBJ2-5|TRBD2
CSARPAGGRETQYF
TGCAGTGCTAGACCAGCGGGGGGGAGGGAGACCCAGTACTTC
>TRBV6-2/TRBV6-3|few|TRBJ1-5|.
CASSYYPNSNQPQHF
TGTGCCAGCAGTTACTACCCCAATAGCAATCAGCCCCAGCATTTT
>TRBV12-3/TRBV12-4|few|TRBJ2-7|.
CASSLVIGEQYF
TGTGCCAGCAGTTTGGTGATAGGGGAGCAGTACTTC
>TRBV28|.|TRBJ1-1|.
CASSPFLVGNTEAFF
TGTGCCAGCAGTCCCTTCCTTGTTGGGAACACTGAAGCTTTCTTT
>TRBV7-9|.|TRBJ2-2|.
CASSRGSGGQTTGELFF
TGTGCCAGCAGCCGTGGGTCCGGGGGCCAGACCACCGGGGAGCTGTTTTTT
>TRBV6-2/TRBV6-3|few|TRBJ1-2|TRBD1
CATSDRSDGYTF
TGTGCCACCTCGGACAGGAGTGATGGCTACACCTTC
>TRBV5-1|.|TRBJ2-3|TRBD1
CASEFGTGVSLSTDTQYF
TGCGCCAGCGAATTCGGGACAGGGGTTTCATTGAGCACAGATACGCAGTATTTT
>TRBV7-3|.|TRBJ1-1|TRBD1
CASSLRGQGDAFF
TGTGCCAGCAGCTTAAGGGGACAGGGGGATGCTTTCTTT
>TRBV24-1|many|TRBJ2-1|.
CATSEEGRGSSYNEQFF
TGTGCCACCAGTGAGGAAGGGCGGGGTAGCTCCTACAATGAGCAGTTCTTC
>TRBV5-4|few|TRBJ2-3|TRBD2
CASADWASGGPISTDTQYF
TGTGCCAGCGCTGATTGGGCTAGCGGGGGACCCATAAGCACAGATACGCAGTATTTT
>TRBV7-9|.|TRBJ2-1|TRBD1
CASMRLGTGFNEQFF
TGTGCCAGCATGAGACTCGGGACAGGGTTCAATGAGCAGTTCTTC
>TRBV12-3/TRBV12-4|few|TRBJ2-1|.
CASTPGPGKPNEQFF
TGTGCCAGCACCCCAGGACCGGGGAAACCCAATGAGCAGTTCTTC
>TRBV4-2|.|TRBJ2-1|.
CARGPGPTYNEQFF
TGTGCCAGGGGCCCTGGGCCAACCTACAATGAGCAGTTCTTC
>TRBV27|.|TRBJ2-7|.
CASSSLQGAGGYEQYF
TGTGCCAGCAGTTCATTACAGGGGGCGGGGGGGTACGAGCAGTACTTC
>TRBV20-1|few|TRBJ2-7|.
CSARSLAYEQYF
TGCAGTGCTAGGTCCCTAGCCTACGAGCAGTACTTC
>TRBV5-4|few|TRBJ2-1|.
CASSLAGGADFNEQFF
TGTGCCAGCAGCTTGGCCGGAGGGGCTGATTTCAATGAGCAGTTCTTC
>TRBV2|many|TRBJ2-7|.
CASSPRYEQYF
TGTGCCAGCAGTCCGCGATACGAGCAGTACTTC